Each of the 24 T cell receptor beta chains below was sequenced from the same sample in a study of cytotoxic CD8 clonotypes in ibrutinib-treated CLL. Profiling relied on immunoSEQ multiplex PCR, and the TCRdb table lists in-frame clones only, not all of them. The data show some 200,000 clones, roughly 73% seen once. The sample was PBMCs, taken after 12 months of ibrutinib treatment. These receptor sequences come from a human donor with chronic lymphocytic leukemia.

The chain carries TRBV2 and TRBJ1-1; tentatively, D is TRBD1 (5 bases). The CDR3 is made up of 14 amino acids. Trimming shortened V by 5 bases and J by 5 bases, and 15 bases separated the two germline ends. The germline V gene encodes CDR1 SNHLY and CDR2 FYNNEI. The DNA for the CDR3 is TGTGCCAGCAGTCGGGACGGGGGGTGGACTGAAGCTTTCTTT. Protein: CASSRDGGWTEAFF.

The chain links TRBV25-1 to TRBJ2-7; D perhaps matches TRBD2 (5 bases). This CDR3 comprises 14 residues. Per the germline V gene, CDR1 is MGHDK and CDR2 is SYGVNS. Trimming removed 2 bases from V and 3 bases from J, with 11 bases in between. CDR3 region: CASSEGDGGYEQYF. The DNA of the CDR3 is TGTGCCAGCAGTGAAGGAGACGGAGGCTACGAGCAGTACTTC.

This sequence joins TRBV7-6 and TRBJ2-3, with 7 bases matching TRBD2. After removal of 0 bases from V and 5 bases from J, the junction contained 2 bases not matched to a gene. Germline V lookup: CDR1 SGHVS, CDR2 FNYEAQ. The CDR3 covers 14 residues. Written as DNA, the CDR3 is TGTGCCAGCAGCTTAGCCGGGGAGGGAGATACGCAGTATTTT. Translated: CASSLAGEGDTQYF.

This chain links TRBV6-5 with TRBJ1-2, with D maybe TRBD1 (5 bases). The germline CDR1 and CDR2 sequences are MNHEY and SVGAGI. V lost 10 bases, J lost 10 bases, and 25 bases lay in between. The CDR3 spans 14 residues. CDR3 loop: CATSPGPLKGLYTF. The CDR3 nucleotides are TGTGCCACAAGTCCGGGACCGCTGAAGGGTCTCTACACCTTC.

The gene calls are TRBV2 and TRBJ1-1; the D is unclear. V was clipped by 5 bases and J by 0 bases, with 16 bases between them. Germline assignment: CDR1 SNHLY and CDR2 FYNNEI. The CDR3 runs 16 residues. The CDR3 is CASSHASPRMNTEAFF. The CDR3 coding sequence is TGTGCCAGCAGTCACGCTTCCCCCCGAATGAACACTGAAGCTTTCTTT. The full variable domain, with the rest looked up from reference TRBV2 and TRBJ1-1, is EPEVTQTPSHQVTQMGQEVILRCVPISNHLYFYWYRQILGQKVEFLVSFYNNEISEKSEIFDDQFSVERPDGSNFTLKIRSTKLEDSAMYFCASSHASPRMNTEAFFGQGTRLTVV.

This chain links TRBV27 with TRBJ1-6, with TRBD1 matching over 7 bases. The CDR3 totals 17 residues. The V gene's germline CDR1 is MNHEY and CDR2 SMNVEV (reference sequence). J was trimmed by 3 bases and V by 4 bases; bases with no gene match: 9. The CDR3 region is CASSSTTGIYYNSPLHF. In nucleotides, the CDR3 is TGTGCCAGCAGTTCAACGACAGGGATTTACTATAATTCACCCCTCCACTTT.

The chain couples TRBV5-1 to TRBJ2-3; D gene ambiguous. The CDR3 extends over 12 amino acids. Germline values: CDR1 SGHRS, CDR2 YFSETQ. Trimming left V 9 bases short and J 6 bases short, with 14 bases between. CDR3 amino acids: CATRTDGDTQYF. The DNA for the CDR3 is TGCGCCACCCGGACGGACGGCGATACGCAGTATTTT.

The chain links TRBV27 to TRBJ2-5; D is possibly TRBD2 (5 bases). Per the germline V gene, CDR1 is MNHEY and CDR2 is SMNVEV (reference sequence). Between the trimmed V and J ends, which lost 4 bases and 10 bases, there was a span of 13 bases. The CDR3 consists of 12 residues. In nucleotides, the CDR3 is TGTGCCAGCAGTTCCGGTATGGGAGACCAGTACTTC. Translation: CASSSGMGDQYF.

A few counts support this clone. J is TRBJ2-3 and V is TRBV9, with TRBD1 as a possible D gene (5 bases). The CDR3 consists of 13 residues. The V gene lost 4 bases and the J gene lost 2 bases, with 8 bases spanning the gap. The germline V gene encodes CDR1 SGDLS and CDR2 YYNGEE. The CDR3 protein is CASSPRDTDTQYF. CDR3 coding DNA: TGTGCCAGCAGCCCCAGGGACACAGATACGCAGTATTTT.

The J gene is TRBJ2-5, the V gene TRBV4-1; 12 bases fit TRBD2. The length of the CDR3 is 15 residues. Germline values: CDR1 MGHRA, CDR2 YSYEKL. J lost 5 bases, V lost 1 base, and 2 bases had no gene match. The CDR3 nucleotides read TGCGCCAGCAGCCAAGGACTAGCGGGGGTTGAGACCCAGTACTTC. The encoded protein is CASSQGLAGVETQYF.

This clone has a handful of counts. V and J are TRBV6-5 and TRBJ2-2; TRBD1 is a possible D gene (6 bases). This CDR3 spans 14 amino acids. V was shortened by 2 bases and J by 7 bases, with 11 bases between the two germline ends. Germline lookup yields CDR1 MNHEY and CDR2 SVGAGI. The CDR3 nucleotides are TGTGCCAGCAGTTACGTGGGGGCAGGCGGGGAGCTGTTTTTT. Amino acid sequence: CASSYVGAGGELFF.

V gene TRBV6-5 combines with J gene TRBJ2-4; D gene unclear. Trimming took 2 bases from V and 6 from J, leaving 8 bases between them. This CDR3 comprises 13 residues. CDR1 MNHEY and CDR2 SVGAGI come from the germline V gene. CDR3 amino acids: CASSYDMGNIQYF. CDR3 DNA sequence: TGTGCCAGCAGTTACGATATGGGAAACATTCAGTACTTC.

The chain carries TRBV28 and TRBJ1-1; the match to TRBD1 covers 7 bases. This CDR3 spans 14 amino acids. The germline gives CDR1 MDHEN, CDR2 SYDVKM. V dropped 4 bases and J dropped 0; count of bases not matched to a gene: 2. The CDR3 nucleotides are TGTGCCAGCAGTTCGACAGGGATGAACACTGAAGCTTTCTTT. This sequence encodes CASSSTGMNTEAFF.

The chain employs TRBV4-1 and TRBJ2-2; D not resolved. CDR1 and CDR2 from the germline V gene are MGHRA and YSYEKL. The CDR3 length is 13 residues. Trimming cost V 6 bases and J 3 bases, with 8 bases left between them. CDR3 bases: TGCGCCAGCAGGGTAAAGGACACCGGGGAGCTGTTTTTT. This codes for CASRVKDTGELFF.

The rearrangement links TRBV30 to TRBJ1-4; D is perhaps TRBD1 (5 bases). The germline V gene encodes CDR1 GTSNPN and CDR2 SVGIG (reference sequence). CDR3 length equals 12 residues. V lost 3 bases to trimming and J lost 14 bases, with 16 bases between them. Written as DNA, the CDR3 is TGTGCCTGGAGCCTCCCCCATGGGACTCTGTTTTTT. It is translated as CAWSLPHGTLFF.

This clone was counted between two and nine times. The J gene is TRBJ1-6, the V gene TRBV6-1; D gene unclear. Between the trimmed V and J ends, which lost 7 bases and 3 bases, there was a span of 10 bases. The germline V gene encodes CDR1 MNHNS and CDR2 SASEGT. The CDR3 has 14 residues. The CDR3 coding sequence is TGTGCCAGCACCGGCCGGAGCTATAATTCACCCCTCCACTTT. The encoded protein is CASTGRSYNSPLHF.

V gene TRBV5-1 combines with J gene TRBJ2-3, with D unclear. V was trimmed by 0 bases and J by 0 bases, leaving 11 bases between them. Germline CDR1 reads SGHRS; CDR2 reads YFSETQ. This CDR3 has 16 residues. The CDR3 here is CASSLELEASTDTQYF. The CDR3 nucleotides read TGCGCCAGCAGCTTGGAGCTAGAAGCTAGCACAGATACGCAGTATTTT. The whole variable domain, remainder taken from reference TRBV5-1 and TRBJ2-3, is KAGVTQTPRYLIKTRGQQVTLSCSPISGHRSVSWYQQTPGQGLQFLFEYFSETQRNKGNFPGRFSGRQFSNSRSEMNVSTLELGDSALYLCASSLELEASTDTQYFGPGTRLTVL.

The genes are TRBV5-1 and TRBJ1-4; D unclear. Between the trimmed V and J ends, which lost 4 bases and 0 bases, there was a span of 13 bases. Looked up from germline, CDR1 is SGHRS and CDR2 is YFSETQ. The CDR3 is made up of 16 amino acids. The CDR3 DNA reads as TGCGCCAGCAGCCCAGGAAGAACGGCAACTAATGAAAAACTGTTTTTT. This translates into CASSPGRTATNEKLFF. Complete variable domain (other parts from reference TRBV5-1 and TRBJ1-4): KAGVTQTPRYLIKTRGQQVTLSCSPISGHRSVSWYQQTPGQGLQFLFEYFSETQRNKGNFPGRFSGRQFSNSRSEMNVSTLELGDSALYLCASSPGRTATNEKLFFGSGTQLSVL.

The V gene is TRBV27, the J gene TRBJ2-1, with D possibly TRBD1 on 6 matching bases. CDR3 length equals 16 residues. CDR1 is MNHEY and CDR2 is SMNVEV in the germline V gene (reference sequence). The ends were cut back, 4 bases at V and 7 bases at J, with 20 bases in the middle. For the CDR3, the DNA is TGTGCCAGCAGTTCCTCAACAGGGTTTATGAGGAATGAGCAGTTCTTC. This encodes CASSSSTGFMRNEQFF.

The chain has TRBV7-8 and TRBJ2-5; 11 bases match TRBD2. The ends lost 2 bases at V and 0 bases at J; junction bases unmatched: 2. The germline gives CDR1 SGHVS, CDR2 FQNEAQ. The CDR3 loop spans 16 amino acids. This chain's CDR3 is CASSLLAGGYQETQYF. CDR3 sequence (DNA): TGTGCCAGCAGCTTACTAGCGGGGGGATACCAAGAGACCCAGTACTTC.

A few counts support this clone. This sequence joins TRBV2 and TRBJ2-5, with 7 bases lining up with TRBD1. Trimming at V came to 8 bases and at J to 3 bases, leaving 6 bases not matched to a gene. Germline CDR1 SNHLY, CDR2 FYNNEI. This CDR3 comprises 13 residues. The CDR3 DNA sequence: TGTGCCAGCCTCGGACAGGCTAAAGAGACCCAGTACTTC. Its translation is CASLGQAKETQYF.

This clone was detected only a few times. The V call is TRBV5-1, the J call TRBJ1-1; D may be TRBD1 (6 bases). The CDR3 covers 14 residues. In germline, CDR1 is SGHRS, CDR2 YFSETQ. Trimming cost V 3 bases and J 1 base, with 10 bases left between them. The CDR3 region has the DNA TGCGCCAGCAGCTACTCGGACAGGAACACTGAAGCTTTCTTT. It encodes CASSYSDRNTEAFF.

The chain carries TRBV6-6 and TRBJ2-5; 11 positions match TRBD1. From germline, CDR1 is MNHNY and CDR2 SVGAGI (reference sequence). The CDR3 length is 15 residues. V was pared by 4 bases and J by 5 bases, with 6 bases of the junction left unmatched. CDR3 sequence reads: CASSLQRDRGETQYF. As DNA, the CDR3 is TGTGCCAGCAGTTTACAGAGGGACAGGGGGGAGACCCAGTACTTC.

The chain employs TRBV11-3 and TRBJ2-7, with D possibly being TRBD2 (7 bases). The V gene lost 5 bases and the J gene lost 7 bases, with 15 bases spanning the gap. Germline assignment: CDR1 SGHNT and CDR2 YENEEA. The CDR3 runs 13 residues. CDR3 in amino acids: CASSPEGGEEQYF. The CDR3 nucleotides are TGTGCCAGCAGCCCCGAGGGGGGGGAGGAGCAGTACTTC.